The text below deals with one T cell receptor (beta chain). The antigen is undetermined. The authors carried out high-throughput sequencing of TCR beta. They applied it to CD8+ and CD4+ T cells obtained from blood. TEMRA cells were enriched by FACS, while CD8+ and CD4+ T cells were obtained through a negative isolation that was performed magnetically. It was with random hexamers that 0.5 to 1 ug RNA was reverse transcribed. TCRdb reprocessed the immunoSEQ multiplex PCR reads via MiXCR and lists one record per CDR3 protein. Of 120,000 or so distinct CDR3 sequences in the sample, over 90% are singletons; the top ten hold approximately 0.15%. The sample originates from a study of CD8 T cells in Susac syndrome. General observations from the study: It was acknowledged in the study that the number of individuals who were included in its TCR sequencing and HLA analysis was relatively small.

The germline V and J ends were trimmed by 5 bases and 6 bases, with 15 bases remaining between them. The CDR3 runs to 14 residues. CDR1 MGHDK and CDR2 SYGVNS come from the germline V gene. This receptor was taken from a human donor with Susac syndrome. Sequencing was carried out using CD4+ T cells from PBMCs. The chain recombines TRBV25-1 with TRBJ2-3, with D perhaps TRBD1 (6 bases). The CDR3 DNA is TGTGCCAGCAGTAAGAGGCCCGGACAGGATACGCAGTATTTT. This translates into CASSKRPGQDTQYF.